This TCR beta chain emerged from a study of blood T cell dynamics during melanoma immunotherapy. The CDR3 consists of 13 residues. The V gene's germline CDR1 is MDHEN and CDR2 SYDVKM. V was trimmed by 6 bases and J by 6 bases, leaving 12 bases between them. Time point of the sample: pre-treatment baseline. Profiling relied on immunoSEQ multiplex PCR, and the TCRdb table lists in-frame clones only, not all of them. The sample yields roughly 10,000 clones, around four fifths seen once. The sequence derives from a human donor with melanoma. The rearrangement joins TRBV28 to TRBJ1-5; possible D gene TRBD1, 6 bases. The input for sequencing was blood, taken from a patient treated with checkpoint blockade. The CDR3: CASRGQISQPQHF. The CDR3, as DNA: TGTGCCAGCAGAGGACAGATCAGTCAGCCCCAGCATTTT. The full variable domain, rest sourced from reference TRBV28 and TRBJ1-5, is DVKVTQSSRYLVKRTGEKVFLECVQDMDHENMFWYRQDPGLGLRLIYFSYDVKMKEKGDIPEGYSVSREKKERFSLILESASTNQTSMYLCASRGQISQPQHFGDGTRLSIL.